This passage covers 10 T cell receptor beta chains from one sample sequenced in a study of blood T cell repertoires in COVID-19. Assay: immunoSEQ multiplex PCR; the TCRdb copy retains only in-frame clones and omits some. In the table there are fewer than 150,000 clones, 83% of which are singletons. Sequenced sample: PBMCs or T cells enriched from blood (not recorded which). These receptors came from a man younger than 45 who had recovered from COVID-19.

The V call is TRBV5-1, the J call TRBJ1-4; 9 bases match TRBD1. The V and J ends lost 5 bases and 6 bases, in that order; junction bases with no gene match: 5. The V gene's germline CDR1 is SGHRS and CDR2 YFSETQ. The CDR3 consists of 14 residues. The CDR3 sequence: CASRPGTGYEKLFF. CDR3 nucleotide sequence: TGCGCCAGCAGACCCGGGACAGGGTATGAAAAACTGTTTTTT. The full variable domain, completed using reference TRBV5-1 and TRBJ1-4, is KAGVTQTPRYLIKTRGQQVTLSCSPISGHRSVSWYQQTPGQGLQFLFEYFSETQRNKGNFPGRFSGRQFSNSRSEMNVSTLELGDSALYLCASRPGTGYEKLFFGSGTQLSVL.

The rearrangement joins TRBV21-1 to TRBJ2-7; whether TRBD1, the table's D call, matches the DNA was not checked. TRBV21-1 is termed a pseudogene. The CDR3 is 15 residues long. In nucleotides, the CDR3 is TGTGCCAGATTCCACCTAGGGGGACGGAGCTACGAGCAGTACTTC. It yields the protein CARFHLGGRSYEQYF.

This clone has just a few counts. The chain links TRBV19 to TRBJ1-1; TRBD1 matches at 9 bases. V gave up 5 bases and J gave up 2 bases; unmatched junction bases: 6. Looked up from germline, CDR1 is LNHDA and CDR2 is SQIVND (reference sequence). There are 15 residues in the CDR3. For the CDR3, the DNA is TGTGCCAGTAGTTGGGGACAGGGAAGCAACACTGAAGCTTTCTTT. This gives the protein CASSWGQGSNTEAFF.

V usage is TRBV7-6 and J usage is TRBJ2-1; a possible D gene is TRBD1 (5 bases). Trimming cost V 5 bases and J 5 bases, with 10 bases left between them. The CDR3 extends over 13 amino acids. CDR1 is SGHVS, CDR2 FNYEAQ, per germline. The CDR3 protein is CASSLGANNEQFF. The CDR3 nucleotides are TGTGCCAGCAGCCTAGGGGCCAACAATGAGCAGTTCTTC.

The CDR3: CASSSPTSGRAKLTDTQYF. CDR3 in DNA: TGTGCCAGCAGCTCGCCGACTAGCGGGAGGGCCAAATTGACAGATACGCAGTATTTT. The chain has TRBV7-9 and TRBJ2-3, with 14 bases lining up with TRBD2. CDR1 and CDR2 from the germline V gene are SEHNR and FQNEAQ (reference sequence). Unmatched junction bases numbered 12, after V lost 4 bases and J lost 3 bases. The CDR3 consists of 19 residues.

The V and J genes are TRBV18 and TRBJ1-2, with unresolved D. The CDR3 sequence is 13 residues long. In germline, CDR1 is KGHSH, CDR2 LQKENI. Trimming stripped 3 bases from V and 5 bases from J, with 10 bases between. The CDR3 loop reads CASSPEEGYGYTF. CDR3 bases: TGTGCCAGCTCACCCGAGGAGGGTTATGGCTACACCTTC.

The rearrangement joins TRBV3-1 (or the pseudogene TRBV3-2) to TRBJ2-5; TRBD1 agrees at 10 bases. V gave up 4 bases and J gave up 5 bases; unmatched junction bases: 10. The CDR3 is made up of 16 amino acids. Germline CDR1 and CDR2: LGHDT and YNNKEL (reference sequence). This chain's CDR3 is CASSPGTGAIGETQYF. CDR3 nucleotide sequence: TGTGCCAGCAGCCCCGGGACAGGGGCTATAGGGGAGACCCAGTACTTC.

This clone was seen more than once but under ten times. The chain carries TRBV2 and TRBJ2-7; 9 nucleotides agree with TRBD1. The length of the CDR3 is 12 residues. V dropped 8 bases and J dropped 4; count of bases not matched to a gene: 3. Germline loops: CDR1 SNHLY, CDR2 FYNNEI. The CDR3 bases are TGTGCCAGCGAGACAGGGGGATACGAGCAGTACGTC. Residues: CASETGGYEQYV.

This clone was counted a single time. The chain is built from TRBV2 and TRBJ1-5; possible D gene TRBD1, 5 bases. Trimming cost V 4 bases and J 1 base, with 11 bases left between them. In germline, CDR1 is SNHLY, CDR2 FYNNEI. This CDR3 has 15 amino acids. CDR3 sequence: CASSGGDRSNQPQHF. In DNA form, the CDR3 reads TGTGCCAGCAGTGGGGGGGACCGCAGCAATCAGCCCCAGCATTTT.

The chain couples TRBV12-3 or TRBV12-4 to TRBJ1-1; D is unresolved. This CDR3 has 13 residues. V was clipped by 5 bases and J by 6 bases, with 13 bases between them. This CDR3 reads CASSAGVGAEAFF. Written as DNA, the CDR3 is TGTGCCAGCAGTGCCGGGGTTGGAGCTGAAGCTTTCTTT.